This is a list of T cell receptor beta chains from one sample in a study of shared T cell receptors in the human thymus. TCRdb's table, derived via immunoSEQ multiplex PCR, lists solely in-frame clones and lacks some. The sample includes over 350,000 clones, 85% to 95% of them seen just once. The sequenced material came from thymocytes. Receptors originate from a human donor. Each CDR3 is given with its conserved first and last residue. A D gene is named only where the DNA matches it firmly. The size of a clone is reported for some rows only, either as once, few or many, or as a class for expanded clones.

d_gene	v_gene	j_gene	abundance	CDR3aa	CDR3nt
.	TRBV27	TRBJ1-5	.	CASSLSGREPQHF	TGTGCCAGCAGTTTATCGGGCCGGGAGCCCCAGCATTTT
.	TRBV25-1	TRBJ2-1	.	CASRGNGSGEQFF	TGTGCCAGCAGAGGTAACGGTTCAGGGGAGCAGTTCTTC
TRBD2	TRBV27	TRBJ2-2	.	CASSPRLAGHNTGELFF	TGTGCCAGCAGTCCTCGACTAGCTGGGCACAACACCGGGGAGCTGTTTTTT
.	TRBV28	TRBJ1-4	.	CASSGPPLNEKLFF	TGTGCCAGCAGCGGGCCACCCTTAAATGAAAAACTGTTTTTT
.	TRBV6-1	TRBJ1-5	.	CASSVTEDSNQPQHF	TGTGCCAGCAGTGTTACAGAAGATAGCAATCAGCCCCAGCATTTT
TRBD1	TRBV6-1	TRBJ1-2	.	CASSEAGPRHGTGVGGYTF	TGTGCCAGCAGTGAAGCAGGGCCCCGACATGGAACAGGGGTAGGGGGCTACACCTTC
.	TRBV11-2	TRBJ2-5	.	CASSQLWDGLQETQYF	TGTGCCAGCAGCCAGTTGTGGGACGGGTTACAAGAGACCCAGTACTTC
.	TRBV13	TRBJ2-3	.	CASSLGGATDTQYF	TGTGCCAGCAGCTTAGGTGGCGCTACAGATACGCAGTATTTT
.	TRBV7-7	TRBJ2-3	.	CASSLGNYSTDTQYF	TGTGCCAGCAGCTTGGGCAACTATAGCACAGATACGCAGTATTTT
TRBD1	TRBV25-1	TRBJ2-1	.	CASSEQGTALGYNEQFF	TGTGCCAGCAGTGAACAGGGGACAGCTCTGGGGTACAATGAGCAGTTCTTC
TRBD1	TRBV4-1	TRBJ1-3	.	CASSLYLTGSGNTIYF	TGCGCCAGCAGCCTCTACTTGACAGGGTCTGGAAACACCATATATTTT
TRBD2	TRBV6-5	TRBJ2-1	.	CASSNSGSVKDEQFF	TGTGCCAGCAGCAATAGCGGGAGTGTTAAAGATGAGCAGTTCTTC
.	TRBV6-5	TRBJ1-1	.	CASSYLDRFEAFF	TGTGCCAGCAGTTACCTCGACAGATTTGAAGCTTTCTTT
.	TRBV5-4	TRBJ2-1	.	CASSLAGDGHEQFF	TGTGCCAGCAGCTTGGCGGGAGACGGGCATGAGCAGTTCTTC
.	TRBV21-1	TRBJ1-6	.	CASSKGRGVDNSPLHF	TGTGCCAGCAGCAAAGGGCGGGGGGTGGATAATTCACCCCTCCACTTT
.	TRBV7-7	TRBJ2-2	.	CASRFRDYTGELFF	TGTGCTAGCAGATTCCGGGACTACACCGGGGAGCTGTTTTTT
.	TRBV28	TRBJ1-5	.	CASRHGSQPQHF	TGTGCCAGCAGGCACGGGTCGCAGCCCCAGCATTTT
TRBD2	TRBV18	TRBJ2-7	.	CASSLERASGSLAYEQYF	TGTGCCAGCTCCCTCGAGAGGGCTAGCGGGAGCCTGGCCTACGAGCAGTACTTC
.	TRBV6-5	TRBJ1-2	.	CASSYQSSGVDGYTF	TGTGCCAGCAGTTACCAATCGTCAGGGGTAGATGGCTACACCTTC
TRBD2	TRBV4-2	TRBJ2-1	.	CASSRTAGGLGNEQFF	TGTGCCAGCAGCCGGACAGCGGGAGGGTTGGGCAATGAGCAGTTCTTC
TRBD1	TRBV19	TRBJ1-5	once	CASSIRPDRGGNQPQHF	TGTGCCAGTAGTATACGACCGGACAGGGGTGGCAATCAGCCCCAGCATTTT
TRBD1	TRBV18	TRBJ2-6	once	CASSPVYRGVSGANVLTF	TGTGCCAGCTCACCAGTGTACAGGGGTGTGTCTGGGGCCAACGTCCTGACTTTC
TRBD2	TRBV6-5	TRBJ2-7	.	CASSSASGSSYEQYF	TGTGCCAGCAGTTCCGCTAGCGGGAGCTCCTACGAGCAGTACTTC
.	TRBV11-2	TRBJ2-7	.	CVSSQPAEQYF	TGTGTCAGCAGCCAACCCGCCGAGCAGTACTTC